This TCR beta chain was recorded in a study of T cells after yellow fever vaccination. Study-level findings and limits: Once the booster was given, most primary-vaccination clones reappeared, at 95% to 97% for CD4 and more than 85% for CD8.

The 5'RACE template-switching step produced TCR cDNA and added a universal primer site and UMIs. Using its own MiXCR run on the 5' RACE reads, TCRdb lists one record per CDR3 protein. The sample lists hundreds of thousands of distinct CDR3 sequences; roughly 12% were seen once. This clonotype was seen a handful of times. Its antigen is still unknown. The receptor was isolated from a man aged 25 to 40 who received the YFV17D yellow fever vaccine. The specimen was PBMCs, collected on the day of the yellow fever booster vaccination.

In DNA, the CDR3 is TGCGCCAGCAGCCAGGGCACTAGCGGCGGCTCCTACGAGCAGTACTTC. Residues: CASSQGTSGGSYEQYF. This chain uses TRBV4-3 with TRBJ2-7; 8 bases fit TRBD2. The junction had 7 bases not matched to a gene; V was cut back by 3 bases and J by 0 bases. The CDR3 contains 16 residues. Germline values: CDR1 LGHNA, CDR2 YSLEER.